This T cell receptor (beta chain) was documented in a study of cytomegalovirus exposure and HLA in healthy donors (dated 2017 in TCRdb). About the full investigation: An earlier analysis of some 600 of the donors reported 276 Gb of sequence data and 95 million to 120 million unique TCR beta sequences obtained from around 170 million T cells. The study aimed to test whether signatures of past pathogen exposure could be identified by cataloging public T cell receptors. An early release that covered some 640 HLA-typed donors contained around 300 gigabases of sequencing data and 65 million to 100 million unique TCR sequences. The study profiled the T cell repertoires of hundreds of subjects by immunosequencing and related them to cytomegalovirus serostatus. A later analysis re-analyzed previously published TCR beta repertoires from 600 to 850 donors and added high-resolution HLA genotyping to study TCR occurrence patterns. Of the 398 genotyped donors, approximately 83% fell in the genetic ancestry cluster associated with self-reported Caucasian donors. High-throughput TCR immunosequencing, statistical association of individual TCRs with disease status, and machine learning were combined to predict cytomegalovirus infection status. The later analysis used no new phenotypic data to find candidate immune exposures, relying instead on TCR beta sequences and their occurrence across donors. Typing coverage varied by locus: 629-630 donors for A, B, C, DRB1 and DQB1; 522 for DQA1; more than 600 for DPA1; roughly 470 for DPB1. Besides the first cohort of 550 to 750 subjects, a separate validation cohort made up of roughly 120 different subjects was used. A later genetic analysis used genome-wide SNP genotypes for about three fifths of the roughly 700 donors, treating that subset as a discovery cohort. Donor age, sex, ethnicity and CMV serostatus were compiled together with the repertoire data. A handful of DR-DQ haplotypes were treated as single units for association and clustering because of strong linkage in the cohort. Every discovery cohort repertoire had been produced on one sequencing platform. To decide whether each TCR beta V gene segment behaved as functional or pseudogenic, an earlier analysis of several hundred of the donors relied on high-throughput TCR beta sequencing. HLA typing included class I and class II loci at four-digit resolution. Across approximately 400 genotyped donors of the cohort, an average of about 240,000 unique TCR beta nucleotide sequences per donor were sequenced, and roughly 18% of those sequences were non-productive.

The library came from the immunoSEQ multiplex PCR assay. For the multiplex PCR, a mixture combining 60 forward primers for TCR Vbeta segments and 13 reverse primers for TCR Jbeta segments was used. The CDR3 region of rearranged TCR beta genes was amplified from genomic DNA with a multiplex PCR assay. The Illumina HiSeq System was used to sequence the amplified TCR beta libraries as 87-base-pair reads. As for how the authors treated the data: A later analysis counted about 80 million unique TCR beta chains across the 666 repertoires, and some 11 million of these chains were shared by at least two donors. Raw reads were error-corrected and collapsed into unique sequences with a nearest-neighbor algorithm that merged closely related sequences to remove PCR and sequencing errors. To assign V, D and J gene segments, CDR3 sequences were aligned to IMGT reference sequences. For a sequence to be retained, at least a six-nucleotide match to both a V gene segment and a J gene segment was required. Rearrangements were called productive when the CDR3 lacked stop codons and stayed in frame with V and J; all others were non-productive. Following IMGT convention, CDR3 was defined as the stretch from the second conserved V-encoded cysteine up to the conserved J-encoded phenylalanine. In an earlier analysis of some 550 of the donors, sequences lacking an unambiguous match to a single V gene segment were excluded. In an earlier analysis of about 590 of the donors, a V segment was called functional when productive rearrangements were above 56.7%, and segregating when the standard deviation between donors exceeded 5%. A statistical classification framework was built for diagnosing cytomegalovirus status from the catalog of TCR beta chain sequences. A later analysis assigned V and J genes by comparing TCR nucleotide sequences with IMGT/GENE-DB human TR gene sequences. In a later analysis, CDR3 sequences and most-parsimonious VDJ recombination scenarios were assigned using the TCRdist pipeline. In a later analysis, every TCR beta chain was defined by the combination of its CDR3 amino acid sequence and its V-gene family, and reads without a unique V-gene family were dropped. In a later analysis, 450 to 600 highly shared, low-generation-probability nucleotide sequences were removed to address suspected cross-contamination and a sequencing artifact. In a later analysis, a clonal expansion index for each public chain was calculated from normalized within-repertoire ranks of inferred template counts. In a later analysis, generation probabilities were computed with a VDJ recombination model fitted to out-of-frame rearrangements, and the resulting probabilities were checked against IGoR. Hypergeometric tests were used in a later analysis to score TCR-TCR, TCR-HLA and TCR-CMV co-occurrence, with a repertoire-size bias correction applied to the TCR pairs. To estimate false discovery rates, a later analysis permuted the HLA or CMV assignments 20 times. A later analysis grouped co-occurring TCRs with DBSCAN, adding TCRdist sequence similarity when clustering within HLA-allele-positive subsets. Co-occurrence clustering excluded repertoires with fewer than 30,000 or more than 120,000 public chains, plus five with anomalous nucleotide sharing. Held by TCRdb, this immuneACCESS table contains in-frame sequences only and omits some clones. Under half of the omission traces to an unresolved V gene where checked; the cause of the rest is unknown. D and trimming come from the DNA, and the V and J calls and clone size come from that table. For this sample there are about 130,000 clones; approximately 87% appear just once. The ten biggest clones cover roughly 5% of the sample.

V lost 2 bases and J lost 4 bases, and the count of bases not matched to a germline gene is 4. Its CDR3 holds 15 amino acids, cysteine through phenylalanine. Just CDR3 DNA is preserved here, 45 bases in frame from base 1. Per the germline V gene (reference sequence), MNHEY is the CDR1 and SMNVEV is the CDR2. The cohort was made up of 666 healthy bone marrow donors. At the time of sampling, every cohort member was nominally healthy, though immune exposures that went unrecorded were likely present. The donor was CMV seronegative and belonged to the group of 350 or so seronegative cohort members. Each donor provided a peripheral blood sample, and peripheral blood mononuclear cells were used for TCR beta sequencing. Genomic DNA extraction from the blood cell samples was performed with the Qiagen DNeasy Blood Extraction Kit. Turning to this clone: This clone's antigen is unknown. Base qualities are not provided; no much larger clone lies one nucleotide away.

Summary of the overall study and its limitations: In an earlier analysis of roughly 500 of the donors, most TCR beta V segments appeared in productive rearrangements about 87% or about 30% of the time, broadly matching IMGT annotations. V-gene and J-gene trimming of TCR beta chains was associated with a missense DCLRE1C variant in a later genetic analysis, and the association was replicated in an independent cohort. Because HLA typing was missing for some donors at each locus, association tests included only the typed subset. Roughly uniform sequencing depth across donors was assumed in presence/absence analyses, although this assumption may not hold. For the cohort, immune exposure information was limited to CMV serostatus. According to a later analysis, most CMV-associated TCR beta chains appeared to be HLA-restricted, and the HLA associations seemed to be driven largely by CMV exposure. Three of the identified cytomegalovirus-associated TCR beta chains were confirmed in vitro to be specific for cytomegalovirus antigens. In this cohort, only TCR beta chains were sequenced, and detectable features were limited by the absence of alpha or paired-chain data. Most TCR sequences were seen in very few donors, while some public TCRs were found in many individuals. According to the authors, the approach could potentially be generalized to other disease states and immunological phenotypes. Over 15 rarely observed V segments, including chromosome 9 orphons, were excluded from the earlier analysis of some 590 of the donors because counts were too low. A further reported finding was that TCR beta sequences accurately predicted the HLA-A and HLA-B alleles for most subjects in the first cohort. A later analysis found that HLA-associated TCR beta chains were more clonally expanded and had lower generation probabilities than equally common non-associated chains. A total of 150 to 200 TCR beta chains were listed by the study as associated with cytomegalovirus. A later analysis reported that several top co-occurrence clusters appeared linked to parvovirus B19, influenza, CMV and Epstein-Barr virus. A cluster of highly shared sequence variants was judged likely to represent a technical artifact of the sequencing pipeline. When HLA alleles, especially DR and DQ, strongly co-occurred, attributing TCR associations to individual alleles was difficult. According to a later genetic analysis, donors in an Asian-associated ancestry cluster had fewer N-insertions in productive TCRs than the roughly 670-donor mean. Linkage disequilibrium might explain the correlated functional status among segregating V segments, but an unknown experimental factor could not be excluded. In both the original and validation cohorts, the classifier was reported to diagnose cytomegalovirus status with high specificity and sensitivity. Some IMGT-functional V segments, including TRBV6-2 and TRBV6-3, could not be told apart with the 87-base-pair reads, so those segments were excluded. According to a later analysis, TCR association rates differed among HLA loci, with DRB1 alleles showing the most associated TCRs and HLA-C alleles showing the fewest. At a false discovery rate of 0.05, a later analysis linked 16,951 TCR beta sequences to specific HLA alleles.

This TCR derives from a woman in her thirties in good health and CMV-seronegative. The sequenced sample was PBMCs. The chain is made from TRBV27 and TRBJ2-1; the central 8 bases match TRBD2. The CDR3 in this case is CASSLGLAGYNEQFF. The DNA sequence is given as TGTGCCAGCAGTTTAGGGTTAGCGGGATACAATGAGCAGTTCTTC.